Described below is a single T cell receptor beta chain sequence and its context. The CDR3 runs 15 residues. Per germline, CDR1 KGHSH and CDR2 LQKENI. Trimming left V 5 bases short and J 2 bases short, with 16 bases between. TCRdb re-called the RT-PCR reads through MiXCR, storing one row per CDR3 protein. This repertoire shows fewer than 500,000 distinct CDR3 sequences, 15% to 20% found once; its top ten account for roughly 7%. The data are from a study of patients and donors after allogeneic stem cell transplantation. The material sequenced was blood, either unsorted or a sorted T cell fraction (not recorded which). The chain links TRBV18 to TRBJ2-7; D is perhaps TRBD1 or TRBD2 (5 bases each). The receptor was isolated from a human donor who was either an allogeneic HSCT recipient or a stem cell or donor lymphocyte infusion donor (not recorded which). It is not recorded whose cells these are; they may come from a transplant donor. CDR3 nucleotide sequence: TGTGCCAGCTCAATGACCGGGACCGCAGCCTACGAGCAGTACTTC. It codes for CASSMTGTAAYEQYF.